These 9 T cell receptor beta chains share one sample of origin, sequenced in a study of shared clonotypes between healthy human individuals. TCRdb's table, derived via immunoSEQ multiplex PCR, lists solely in-frame clones and lacks some. The repertoire has hundreds of thousands of clones, around 67% of them found once; the top ten carry about 1.7%. Sequenced: memory CD4+ T cells sorted from blood. This sample's subset: CD45RA-negative fraction. These receptors all stem from a woman under 40 in good health.

The CDR3 here is CASRRTGTSTDTQYF. The DNA of the CDR3 is TGTGCCAGCAGAAGGACGGGTACTAGCACAGATACGCAGTATTTT. The chain employs TRBV5-4 and TRBJ2-3, with D uncertain. The CDR3 runs 15 residues. The germline gives CDR1 SGHNT, CDR2 YYREEE (reference sequence). V lost 5 bases and J lost 0, with 13 bases in between.

Regarding this clone: The sample holds other DNA sequences that translate to the same CDR3. The CDR3, as DNA: TGTGCCAGCAGCTTAGGACAGGGGGCGTACAATGAGCAGTTCTTC. Amino acids: CASSLGQGAYNEQFF. This rearrangement joins TRBV11-2 to TRBJ2-1; 10 bases are shared with TRBD1. This CDR3 is 15 amino acids long. Germline V gives CDR1 SGHAT, CDR2 FQNNGV. J lost 4 bases, V lost 1 base, and 1 base had no gene match.

V usage is TRBV5-1 and J usage is TRBJ2-1; 7 nucleotides align to TRBD1. The germline gives CDR1 SGHRS, CDR2 YFSETQ. The CDR3 sequence is 12 residues long. V trimming: 4 bases; J trimming: 5 bases; junction bases outside the gene matches: 0. The CDR3 DNA reads as TGCGCCAGCAGCGGGACAGACAATGAGCAGTTCTTC. This gives the protein CASSGTDNEQFF.

Points on this clone: The sample has other DNA sequences that encode this CDR3 too. J is TRBJ1-5 and V is TRBV2, with TRBD1 as a possible D gene (5 bases). CDR3 length equals 13 residues. V was shortened by 6 bases and J by 7 bases, with 13 bases between the two germline ends. Germline CDR1 and CDR2: SNHLY and FYNNEI. The DNA of the CDR3 is TGTGCCAGCAGACCCACAGGCGGGCAGCCCCAGCATTTT. Its protein is CASRPTGGQPQHF.

The genes are TRBV5-1 and TRBJ1-1, with unresolved D. Germline CDR1 SGHRS, CDR2 YFSETQ. This CDR3 contains 13 residues. Trimming took off 5 bases at V and 0 bases at J, with 8 bases between the two ends. The CDR3 sequence: CASRPQVNTEAFF. CDR3 nucleotides: TGCGCCAGCAGACCACAAGTGAACACTGAAGCTTTCTTT.

This chain joins TRBV5-4 and TRBJ2-1, with a possible D match to TRBD2 (6 bases). This CDR3 has 15 amino acids. Germline-derived CDR1 and CDR2 are SGHNT and YYREEE (reference sequence). V lost 4 bases to trimming and J lost 4 bases, with 15 bases between them. The CDR3 DNA sequence: TGTGCCAGCAGCCCCATGGCGGGGTTGTACAATGAGCAGTTCTTC. This codes for CASSPMAGLYNEQFF.

The chain joins TRBV29-1 to TRBJ2-1, with 11 positions matching TRBD2. This CDR3 contains 14 residues. CDR1 is SQVTM and CDR2 is ANQGSEA in the germline V gene. V trimming: 7 bases; J trimming: 1 base; junction bases outside the gene matches: 3. The CDR3 region has the DNA TGCAGCGAGAGACTAGCGGGATCCTACAATGAGCAGTTCTTC. The encoded protein is CSERLAGSYNEQFF.

V and J are TRBV7-2 and TRBJ2-1; 9 nucleotides align to TRBD2. The V segment lost 7 bases and the J segment 7 bases; nucleotides outside the gene matches: 11. Germline values: CDR1 SGHTA, CDR2 FQGNSA. The CDR3 runs to 15 residues. CDR3 sequence reads: CASNRGGRAENEQFF. CDR3 sequence (DNA): TGTGCCAGCAACCGGGGCGGGAGGGCCGAGAATGAGCAGTTCTTC.

This clone was found once. The chain recombines TRBV7-9 with TRBJ2-1; the D is unclear. CDR1 SEHNR and CDR2 FQNEAQ come from the germline V gene (reference sequence). Trimming cost V 5 bases and J 0 bases, with 8 bases left between them. The CDR3 loop spans 14 amino acids. The CDR3 bases are TGTGCCAGCAGCCCGCCGTTCTCCTACAATGAGCAGTTCTTC. Translated, it gives CASSPPFSYNEQFF.